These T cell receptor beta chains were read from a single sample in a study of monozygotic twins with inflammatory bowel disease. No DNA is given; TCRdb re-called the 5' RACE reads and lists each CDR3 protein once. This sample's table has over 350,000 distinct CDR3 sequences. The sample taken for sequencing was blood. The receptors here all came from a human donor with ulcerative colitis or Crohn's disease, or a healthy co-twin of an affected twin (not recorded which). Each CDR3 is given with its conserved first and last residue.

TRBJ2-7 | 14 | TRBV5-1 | CASSSTGQGYEQYF
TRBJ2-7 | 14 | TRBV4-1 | CASSQGYRAYEQYF
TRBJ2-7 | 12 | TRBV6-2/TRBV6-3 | CASSQSTYEQYF
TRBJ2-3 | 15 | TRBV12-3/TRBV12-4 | CASSSRQGAISTQYF
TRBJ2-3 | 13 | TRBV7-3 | CASSLGTSDTQYF
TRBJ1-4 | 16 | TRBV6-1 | CASSVAMRATNEKLFF
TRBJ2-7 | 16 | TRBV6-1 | CASSGSRDSLNYEQYF
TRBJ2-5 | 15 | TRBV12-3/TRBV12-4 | CASSFRAGGRETQYF
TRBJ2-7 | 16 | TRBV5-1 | CASSLDGRQETYEQYF
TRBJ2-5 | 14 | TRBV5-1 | CASSFLRDQETQYF
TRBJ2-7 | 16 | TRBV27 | CASSLSQGVVGYEQYF
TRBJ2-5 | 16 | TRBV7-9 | CASSMTSGGLQETQYF
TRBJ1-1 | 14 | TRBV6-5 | CASSYDGRNTEAFF
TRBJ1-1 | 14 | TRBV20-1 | CSARDRRLNTEAFF
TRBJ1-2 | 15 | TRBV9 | CASSVVGGARYGYTF
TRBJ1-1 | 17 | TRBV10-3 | CAISDPRTDSLNTEAFF
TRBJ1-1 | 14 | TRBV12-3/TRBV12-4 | CASSPRGGRTEAFF
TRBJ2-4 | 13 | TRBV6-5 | CASSYSASGGVEF
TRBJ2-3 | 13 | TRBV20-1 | CSAARGGTDTQYF
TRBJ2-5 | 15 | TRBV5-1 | CASSSYSWGRETQYF
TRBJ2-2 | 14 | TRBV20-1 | CSASSGRSTGELFF
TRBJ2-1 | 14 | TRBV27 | CASSPWQGANEQFF
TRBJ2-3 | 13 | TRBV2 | CASNVARTDTQYF
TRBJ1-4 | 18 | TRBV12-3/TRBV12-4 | CASSLALGNRQGEEKLFF
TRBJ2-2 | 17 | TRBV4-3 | CASSHGQGMSNTGELFF
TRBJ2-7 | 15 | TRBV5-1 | CASSSAGTVGYEQYF
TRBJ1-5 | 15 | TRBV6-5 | CASSYSRGGSQPQHF
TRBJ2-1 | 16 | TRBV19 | CASSRRSVGGRDEQFF
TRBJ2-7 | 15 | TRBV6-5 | CASSNRAHTAYEQYF